The next 26 T cell receptor beta chains were all read from a single sample in a study of blood T cell repertoires in COVID-19. Some clones are missing from TCRdb's copy, which holds only in-frame ones; the method was immunoSEQ multiplex PCR. This table has 310,000 or so clones, around nine tenths appearing once. The sequenced sample was peripheral blood. Receptors were obtained from a man aged 70-80 years with acute or convalescent COVID-19.

CDR3 DNA sequence: TGTGCCAGCAGGGAGGGTCTGGGCACTGAAGCTTTCTTT. Translating it yields CASREGLGTEAFF. V gene TRBV2 combines with J gene TRBJ1-1; D is unclear. Germline lookup yields CDR1 SNHLY and CDR2 FYNNEI. Between the trimmed V and J ends, which lost 6 bases and 4 bases, there was a span of 12 bases. CDR3 length: 13 residues. The variable domain in full, with the rest retrieved from reference TRBV2 and TRBJ1-1, is EPEVTQTPSHQVTQMGQEVILRCVPISNHLYFYWYRQILGQKVEFLVSFYNNEISEKSEIFDDQFSVERPDGSNFTLKIRSTKLEDSAMYFCASREGLGTEAFFGQGTRLTVV.

This chain uses TRBV12-3 or TRBV12-4 with TRBJ2-7; D gene ambiguous. CDR3 length: 12 amino acids. The V end was cut by 1 base, the J end by 7 bases, with 8 bases between. CDR3: CASSLGSGEQYF. Written as DNA, the CDR3 is TGTGCCAGCAGTTTAGGGAGTGGGGAGCAGTACTTC.

The V call is TRBV12-3 or TRBV12-4, the J call TRBJ2-1; 7 bases are shared with TRBD2. The V and J ends lost 3 bases and 15 bases, in that order; junction bases with no gene match: 5. The CDR3 runs 11 residues. In nucleotides, the CDR3 is TGTGCCAGCAGTTTCGGGGGAGGGCCGTTCTTC. Its protein is CASSFGGGPFF.

This clone was detected a few times. The chain carries TRBV9 and TRBJ1-1; D remains unclear. From germline, CDR1 is SGDLS and CDR2 YYNGEE. The CDR3 totals 15 residues. V lost 4 bases and J lost 1, with 14 bases in between. The CDR3 loop reads CASSPVGGANTEAFF. The CDR3 bases are TGTGCCAGCAGCCCGGTGGGAGGAGCGAACACTGAAGCTTTCTTT.

This clone was found a few times. The chain employs TRBV19 and TRBJ1-6; the match to TRBD1 covers 7 bases. Trimming removed 3 bases from V and 12 bases from J; junction bases left unmatched: 5. CDR1 is LNHDA, CDR2 SQIVND, per germline (reference sequence). The CDR3 has 13 amino acids. In DNA, the CDR3 is TGTGCCAGTAGTATCCGGGACAGCCAACCCCTCCACTTT. The encoded protein is CASSIRDSQPLHF.

The chain employs TRBV7-2 and TRBJ2-7; TRBD1 matches at 7 bases. The CDR3 is 14 residues long. In germline, CDR1 is SGHTA, CDR2 FQGNSA. Trimming cost V 5 bases and J 5 bases; bases outside gene matches: 9. The DNA for the CDR3 is TGTGCCAGCAGCCTCGACAGGGACCGGGACGAGCAGTACTTC. This codes for CASSLDRDRDEQYF.

The chain employs TRBV5-1 and TRBJ2-3, with 8 nucleotides matching TRBD1. V shed 4 bases, J shed 1 base, and the junction held 5 bases outside the gene matches. Germline-derived CDR1 and CDR2 are SGHRS and YFSETQ. This CDR3 comprises 15 residues. CDR3 region: CASSAGQGRTDTQYF. CDR3 sequence (DNA): TGCGCCAGCAGCGCTGGACAGGGACGCACAGATACGCAGTATTTT.

The chain couples TRBV21-1 to TRBJ2-3; the D call in the table, TRBD2, was not verified against the DNA. TRBV21-1 is assigned pseudogene status. The CDR3 spans 15 residues. The DNA for the CDR3 is TGTGCCAGCATCCCCCCGCCGCCAACTAGAGGTACGCAGTATTTT. Translated: CASIPPPPTRGTQYF.

The chain carries TRBV28 and TRBJ2-7; D remains unclear. Between the trimmed V and J ends, which lost 4 bases and 4 bases, there was a span of 8 bases. The CDR3 is made up of 12 amino acids. Germline V gene lookup returns CDR1 MDHEN and CDR2 SYDVKM. The CDR3 nucleotides read TGTGCCAGCAGTTGGAGTTCTTACGAGCAGTACTTC. This codes for CASSWSSYEQYF.

This sequence joins TRBV6-5 and TRBJ2-7; D possibly corresponds to TRBD1 (6 bases). The CDR3 is made up of 14 amino acids. Per germline, CDR1 MNHEY and CDR2 SVGAGI. Between the trimmed V and J ends, which lost 4 bases and 3 bases, there was a span of 13 bases. Here the CDR3 DNA reads TGTGCCAGCAGTTCCCCAGGGGTCGGCTACGAGCAGTACTTC. Translated, it gives CASSSPGVGYEQYF.

The chain uses TRBV9 and TRBJ2-7; 10 nucleotides match TRBD2. Germline CDR1 is SGDLS and CDR2 is YYNGEE. This CDR3 is 15 amino acids long. With V trimmed by 3 bases and J by 5 bases, 8 bases remained unmatched. The CDR3 sequence is CASSAASGSIHEQYF. In DNA, the CDR3 is TGTGCCAGCAGCGCGGCTAGCGGGAGTATCCACGAGCAGTACTTC.

The J gene is TRBJ2-5, the V gene TRBV5-4; 9 bases fit TRBD2. The CDR3 has 15 residues. The junction had 8 bases not matched to a gene; V was cut back by 3 bases and J by 5 bases. Per germline, CDR1 SGHNT and CDR2 YYREEE (reference sequence). CDR3 sequence reads: CASSSPGLASETQYF. CDR3 bases: TGTGCCAGCAGCTCACCGGGACTAGCTTCGGAGACCCAGTACTTC.

Concerning this clone: The sample has other DNA sequences that encode this CDR3 too. The chain is built from TRBV7-9 and TRBJ1-2; D is unclear. CDR1 and CDR2 (germline): SEHNR, FQNEAQ (reference sequence). The CDR3 consists of 13 residues. Deletions cut 3 bases from V and 4 bases from J, with 9 bases between. The CDR3 coding sequence is TGTGCCAGCAGCTTGCCAGGAGGCTATGGCTACACCTTC. Protein product: CASSLPGGYGYTF.

The chain is built from TRBV19 and TRBJ2-7, with a tentative D call TRBD1 (6 bases). The V gene lost 4 bases and the J gene lost 0 bases, with 19 bases spanning the gap. Germline V lookup: CDR1 LNHDA, CDR2 SQIVND (reference sequence). This CDR3 region has 17 residues. The CDR3 nucleotides are TGTGCCAGTAGTAATACCTACCGGGACACCCTCTCCTACGAGCAGTACTTC. Protein product: CASSNTYRDTLSYEQYF.

The chain uses TRBV27 and TRBJ2-1; possibly TRBD2 for D (5 bases). The CDR3 runs 15 residues. CDR1 is MNHEY and CDR2 is SMNVEV in the germline V gene (reference sequence). V was cut by 3 bases and J by 6 bases, with 15 bases left in between. CDR3 sequence (DNA): TGTGCCAGCAGTTTGGACTTCGGGTCATTCAATGAGCAGTTCTTC. Residues: CASSLDFGSFNEQFF.

The chain recombines TRBV4-1 with TRBJ2-3; 9 bases agree with TRBD1. The germline V gene encodes CDR1 MGHRA and CDR2 YSYEKL. The CDR3 extends over 16 amino acids. The V and J ends lost 7 bases and 2 bases, in that order; junction bases with no gene match: 10. CDR3 nucleotide sequence: TGCGCCAGCACCTTGGGACAGGGAGGGTTCACAGATACGCAGTATTTT. Amino acid sequence: CASTLGQGGFTDTQYF.

The chain couples TRBV7-3 to TRBJ1-1; the D gene is possibly TRBD1 (6 bases). The germline gives CDR1 SGHTA, CDR2 FQGTGA. Trimming removed 6 bases from V and 4 bases from J, with 18 bases in between. The CDR3 runs to 15 residues. CDR3 coding DNA: TGTGCCAGCAGTTCGCAGGGGCTGATCCCCACTGAAGCTTTCTTT. This encodes CASSSQGLIPTEAFF.

V usage is TRBV28 and J usage is TRBJ1-2; possibly TRBD1 for D (6 bases). Germline V gene data show CDR1 as MDHEN and CDR2 as SYDVKM. The CDR3 has 13 amino acids. V shed 3 bases and J shed 4 bases, with 9 bases lying between them. The CDR3 sequence is CASSLGAVYGYTF. In DNA form, the CDR3 reads TGTGCCAGCAGTTTGGGGGCTGTCTATGGCTACACCTTC.

The chain links TRBV23-1 to TRBJ1-5; 7 bases are a match to TRBD1. TRBV23-1 is an ORF, with its function uncertain. With 4 bases clipped from V and 4 bases from J, the junction kept 1 base outside the gene matches. The CDR3 has 13 amino acids. CDR3: CASSPQGNQPQHF. Written as DNA, the CDR3 is TGCGCCAGCAGTCCACAGGGGAATCAGCCCCAGCATTTT.

V and J are TRBV14 and TRBJ1-1; possibly TRBD1 for D (6 bases). V gave up 4 bases and J gave up 7 bases, with 19 bases separating them. The CDR3 spans 15 residues. Germline CDR1 reads SGHDN; CDR2 reads FVKESK. As DNA, the CDR3 is TGTGCCAGCAGCCCTCTCGACTATAGAGGGGGTGAAGCTTTCTTT. Translated, it gives CASSPLDYRGGEAFF. The full variable domain, with the rest looked up from reference TRBV14 and TRBJ1-1, is EAGVTQFPSHSVIEKGQTVTLRCDPISGHDNLYWYRRVMGKEIKFLLHFVKESKQDESGMPNNRFLAERTGGTYSTLKVQPAELEDSGVYFCASSPLDYRGGEAFFGQGTRLTVV.

This clone was found once. The chain combines TRBV12-3 or TRBV12-4 with TRBJ2-1; D ambiguous. The CDR3 is 13 residues long. V gave up 3 bases and J gave up 4 bases, with 7 bases separating them. The CDR3, as DNA: TGTGCCAGCAGTTTTATACAGTACAATGAGCAGTTCTTC. This translates into CASSFIQYNEQFF.

The chain joins TRBV10-3 to TRBJ2-5; 7 nucleotides agree with TRBD2. CDR3 size: 14 residues. Germline V lookup: CDR1 ENHRY, CDR2 SYGVKD. J lost 3 bases, V lost 2 bases, and 3 bases had no gene match. CDR3 bases: TGTGCCATCAGTGAGCACGGGGGGAAAGAGACCCAGTACTTC. Protein product: CAISEHGGKETQYF.

This CDR3 reads CASSVATGFATEAFF. CDR3 in DNA: TGTGCCAGCAGCGTAGCTACAGGGTTCGCCACTGAAGCTTTCTTT. The V call is TRBV9, the J call TRBJ1-1; TRBD1 might be the D (6 bases). This CDR3 region has 15 residues. Per the germline V gene, CDR1 is SGDLS and CDR2 is YYNGEE. Between the trimmed V and J ends, which lost 0 bases and 4 bases, there was a span of 13 bases.

The chain couples TRBV6-5 to TRBJ1-2; perhaps TRBD1 as D (6 bases). Germline V gene lookup returns CDR1 MNHEY and CDR2 SVGAGI. This CDR3 spans 13 amino acids. V lost 3 bases and J 8 bases, leaving 13 bases between the germline ends. Here the CDR3 reads CASSYNRDFGYTF. In nucleotides, the CDR3 is TGTGCCAGCAGTTATAACAGGGATTTCGGCTACACCTTC.

The rearrangement uses TRBV19 and TRBJ2-3; 7 bases align to TRBD1. In germline, CDR1 is LNHDA, CDR2 SQIVND (reference sequence). The CDR3 length is 15 residues. Trimming at V came to 7 bases and at J to 1 base, leaving 8 bases not matched to a gene. The CDR3 nucleotides read TGTGCCAGTACCATGACAGGGCTTCGCACAGATACGCAGTATTTT. Protein sequence: CASTMTGLRTDTQYF.

The chain couples TRBV5-4 to TRBJ2-5, with a tentative D call TRBD1 (6 bases). Trimming left V 1 base short and J 2 bases short, with 18 bases between. The germline gives CDR1 SGHNT, CDR2 YYREEE (reference sequence). This CDR3 is 17 amino acids long. DNA of the CDR3: TGTGCCAGCAGCTTGAAAATATTACAGGGAAATCAAGAGACCCAGTACTTC. This codes for CASSLKILQGNQETQYF.